This T cell receptor beta chain was sequenced in a study of CD8 T cells in ankylosing spondylitis listed by TCRdb under 2017. Some background on the complete study: T cell receptor beta repertoires were profiled in healthy donors and ankylosing spondylitis patients so that disease-linked TCR variants could be found. The full study cohort was made up of approximately 27 ankylosing spondylitis patients and approximately 100 healthy donors. Peripheral blood samples were taken, and synovial fluid was additionally collected from ankylosing spondylitis patients. The full study reports these points: According to the report, matched synovial fluid samples from ankylosing spondylitis patients were significantly enriched for the disease-linked clones. Some of the motif variants had been reported before in the synovial fluid and blood of reactive arthritis patients, a finding that suggests common disease-initiation mechanisms. Blood from ankylosing spondylitis patients appeared to be characterized by a TCR beta motif made up of under ten highly homologous amino acid variants. A CD8+ phenotype was shown by the disease-linked clones, which were found at relatively low frequencies in peripheral blood.

Sequencing was performed on an Illumina HiSeq 2500. Quantitative 5'-RACE with molecular barcodes was the method used to prepare the TCR beta libraries. The authors processed their data as follows. Disease-linked TCR variants were identified with a new computational method built on a probabilistic model of VDJ rearrangement. The public reads were run again by TCRdb, first through fastp at Q25 and then through MiXCR, and only productive beta chains were kept. CDR3 protein duplicates are merged, each entry listing the most common genes and DNA. The V and J calls come from TCRdb's annotation, not from the publication. Recorded for this sample are about 220,000 distinct CDR3 sequences; approximately 10% of them occurred a single time. The ten most abundant clones make up about 19% of the sample. Taken from cysteine to phenylalanine, the CDR3 has 16 residues. Kept here is only the CDR3 DNA, which spans 48 bases and is read in frame from base 1. In the germline V gene, CDR1 corresponds to SGHTA and CDR2 to FQGNSA. Unmatched junction bases come to 6, with V trimmed by 5 bases and J by 0 bases.

This clonotype was observed at least ten times. Its cognate antigen has yet to be identified. Qualities for individual bases were not recorded, and no much larger clone is one base off. The sequence came from a male donor with ankylosing spondylitis or in good health (not recorded which). Recombination linked TRBV7-2 to TRBJ1-3, with 8 bases in between that match TRBD1. Material: blood, either unsorted or a sorted T cell fraction (not recorded which). The encoded CDR3 is CASSGGQGNSGNTIYF. The base sequence is TGTGCCAGCAGCGGAGGACAGGGCAACTCTGGAAACACCATATATTTT. Supplemented by the reference TRBV7-2 and TRBJ1-3 proteins around the CDR3, the complete variable domain is GAGVSQSPSNKVTEKGKDVELRCDPISGHTALYWYRQSLGQGLEFLIYFQGNSAPDKSGLPSDRFSAERTGGSVSTLTIQRTQQEDSAVYLCASSGGQGNSGNTIYFGEGSWLTVV.